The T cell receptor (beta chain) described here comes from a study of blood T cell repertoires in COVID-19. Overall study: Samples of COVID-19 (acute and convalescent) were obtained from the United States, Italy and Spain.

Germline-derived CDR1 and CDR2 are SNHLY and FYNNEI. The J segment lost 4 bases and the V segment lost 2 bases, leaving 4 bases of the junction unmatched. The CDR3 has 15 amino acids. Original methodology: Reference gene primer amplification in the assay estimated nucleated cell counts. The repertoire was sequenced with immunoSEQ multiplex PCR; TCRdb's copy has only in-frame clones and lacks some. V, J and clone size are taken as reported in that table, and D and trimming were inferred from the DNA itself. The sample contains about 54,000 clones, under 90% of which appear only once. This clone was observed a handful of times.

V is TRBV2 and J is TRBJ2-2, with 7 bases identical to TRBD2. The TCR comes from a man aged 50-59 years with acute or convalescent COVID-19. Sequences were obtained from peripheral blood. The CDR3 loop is CASSERTSRTGELFF. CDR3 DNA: TGTGCCAGCAGTGAACGGACTAGTCGCACCGGGGAGCTGTTTTTT. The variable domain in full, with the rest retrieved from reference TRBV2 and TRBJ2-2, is EPEVTQTPSHQVTQMGQEVILRCVPISNHLYFYWYRQILGQKVEFLVSFYNNEISEKSEIFDDQFSVERPDGSNFTLKIRSTKLEDSAMYFCASSERTSRTGELFFGEGSRLTVL.